This is a list of T cell receptor beta chains from one sample in a study of control samples from healthy donors and cancer patients. TCRdb's copy holds only in-frame clones and misses some; the assay was immunoSEQ multiplex PCR. The sample includes about 180,000 clones, around 94% of them seen just once. Sequencing used blood. The origin of the receptors is a man aged 25-45 years in good health. The CDR3 runs from the conserved cysteine through the conserved F or W. D genes are given only for firm matches. The size field is filled for only some rows; it gives once, few, many or a size class.

V gene: TRBV12-3/TRBV12-4
clone size: NA
D gene: NA
J gene: TRBJ1-2
CDR3 DNA: TGTGCCAGCAGGGGGACTGCTAACTATGGCTACACCTTC
CDR3 protein: CASRGTANYGYTF

V gene: TRBV30
clone size: NA
D gene: NA
J gene: TRBJ1-5
CDR3 DNA: TGTGCCTGGAGTGTAGCCAGGGATCAGCCCCAGCATTTT
CDR3 protein: CAWSVARDQPQHF

V gene: TRBV5-1
clone size: NA
D gene: NA
J gene: TRBJ1-1
CDR3 DNA: TGCGCCAGCAGCCAGAGAGCGCATCTGGGGAACACTGAAGCTTTCTTT
CDR3 protein: CASSQRAHLGNTEAFF

V gene: TRBV19
clone size: NA
D gene: NA
J gene: TRBJ1-1
CDR3 DNA: TGTGCCAGTAGTATGGCAGGGTTCACTGAAGCTTTCTTT
CDR3 protein: CASSMAGFTEAFF

V gene: TRBV19
clone size: NA
D gene: TRBD1
J gene: TRBJ1-6
CDR3 DNA: TGTGCCAGTACCTGGGACAGGGGCAATTCACCCCTCCACTTT
CDR3 protein: CASTWDRGNSPLHF

V gene: TRBV5-1
clone size: NA
D gene: TRBD1
J gene: TRBJ1-4
CDR3 DNA: TGCGCCAGCAGCTTGAGGGGGCGTGAAAAACTGTTTTTT
CDR3 protein: CASSLRGREKLFF

V gene: TRBV28
clone size: NA
D gene: TRBD1
J gene: TRBJ2-3
CDR3 DNA: TGTGCCAGCAGTCCCGGACAGGGCGGATCTGATACGCAGTATTTT
CDR3 protein: CASSPGQGGSDTQYF

V gene: TRBV10-2
clone size: NA
D gene: NA
J gene: TRBJ2-3
CDR3 DNA: TGCGCCAGCAGTGAGCCTAGCGCAAACACAGATACGCAGTATTTT
CDR3 protein: CASSEPSANTDTQYF

V gene: TRBV6-2/TRBV6-3
clone size: once
D gene: TRBD2
J gene: TRBJ2-5
CDR3 DNA: TGTGCCAGCAGCCCGGGACTAGCGGGGGTGGAGACCCAGTACTTC
CDR3 protein: CASSPGLAGVETQYF

V gene: TRBV29-1
clone size: NA
D gene: TRBD2
J gene: TRBJ2-5
CDR3 DNA: TGCAGCGCCCGGACTAGCGGGGAGACCCAGTACTTC
CDR3 protein: CSARTSGETQYF

V gene: TRBV7-2
clone size: NA
D gene: NA
J gene: TRBJ1-6
CDR3 DNA: TGTGCCAGCAGCTTAGCTGGGCGGTCACCCCTCCACTTT
CDR3 protein: CASSLAGRSPLHF

V gene: TRBV5-4
clone size: NA
D gene: TRBD1
J gene: TRBJ2-2
CDR3 DNA: TGTGCCAGCAGCGCCCGGGACAGGGCGGTCGGGGAGCTGTTTTTT
CDR3 protein: CASSARDRAVGELFF

V gene: TRBV28
clone size: once
D gene: TRBD1
J gene: TRBJ2-1
CDR3 DNA: TGTGCCAGCAGTTCCCGACAGGGGGGTATCGATGAGCAGTTCTTC
CDR3 protein: CASSSRQGGIDEQFF

V gene: TRBV7-9
clone size: NA
D gene: TRBD2
J gene: TRBJ2-3
CDR3 DNA: TGTGCCAGCAGCTTAGTGGCTAGCGGAGGGGCAGATACGCAGTATTTT
CDR3 protein: CASSLVASGGADTQYF

V gene: TRBV7-9
clone size: NA
D gene: NA
J gene: TRBJ2-7
CDR3 DNA: TGTGCCAGCAGCTTTTTACCCTACGAGCAGTACTTC
CDR3 protein: CASSFLPYEQYF

V gene: TRBV28
clone size: once
D gene: TRBD1
J gene: TRBJ1-2
CDR3 DNA: TGTGCCAGCAGCCGGGGACAGCCGCACGGCTACACCTTC
CDR3 protein: CASSRGQPHGYTF

V gene: TRBV5-1
clone size: NA
D gene: NA
J gene: TRBJ2-5
CDR3 DNA: TGCGCCAGCAGCTTGGACGGGGAGACCCAGTACTTC
CDR3 protein: CASSLDGETQYF

V gene: TRBV12-3/TRBV12-4
clone size: NA
D gene: NA
J gene: TRBJ2-1
CDR3 DNA: TGTGCCAGCAGTTGGTCGGGAGTCAATGAGCAGTTCTTC
CDR3 protein: CASSWSGVNEQFF